The next 13 T cell receptor beta chains were all read from a single sample in a study of type 1 and type 2 diabetes patients. Amplification started from genomic DNA. A primer set of 30 forward and 13 reverse primers amplified the CDR3. TCRdb re-derived calls from the multiplex PCR reads in MiXCR, one entry per CDR3 protein. The data contain 250,000 or so distinct CDR3 sequences, 47% of them singletons. The material sequenced was peripheral blood mononuclear cells (PBMCs). These receptors all come from a man younger than 35 with type 2 diabetes.

V gene TRBV25-1 combines with J gene TRBJ2-5, with 8 bases matching TRBD1. Trimming cost V 8 bases and J 5 bases; bases outside gene matches: 16. This CDR3 has 16 residues. Germline CDR1 MGHDK, CDR2 SYGVNS. The chain's CDR3 is CASGKGTGPLGETQYF. In nucleotides, the CDR3 is TGTGCCAGCGGAAAGGGGACAGGACCGTTGGGTGAGACCCAGTACTTC.

Notes on this clonotype: The junction and the germline gene differ at one end; a read error may be behind it. V gene TRBV7-3 combines with J gene TRBJ1-3, with D perhaps TRBD1 (6 bases). CDR3 length equals 13 residues. Germline V lookup: CDR1 SGHTA, CDR2 FQGTGA. CDR3 DNA: TGTGCCAGCAGCCGGATCGCCGGGACACCCTTACTATTT. Protein product: CASSRIAGTPLLF.

The chain links TRBV19 to TRBJ1-1; D may be TRBD1 (5 bases). The CDR3 totals 17 residues. Germline lookup yields CDR1 LNHDA and CDR2 SQIVND (reference sequence). Trimming removed 2 bases from V and 1 base from J, with 17 bases in between. For the CDR3, the DNA is TGTGCCAGTAGTATACTACGGGGGTCCACCCCGAACACTGAAGCTTTCTTT. This codes for CASSILRGSTPNTEAFF.

As for this clonotype: A junction end diverges from the germline sequence, so it may reflect a read error. The rearrangement uses TRBV2 and TRBJ2-1; TRBD1 is a possible D gene (5 bases). The CDR3 totals 17 residues. Germline-derived CDR1 and CDR2 are SNHLY and FYNNEI. The CDR3 sequence is CASSQDPKGHSYNEQFF. The CDR3 DNA reads as TGCGCCAGCAGCCAAGATCCGAAGGGGCACTCCTACAATGAGCAGTTCTTC.

The rearrangement uses TRBV10-1 and TRBJ2-2; no definite D call. V lost 1 base, J lost 5 bases, and 14 bases lay in between. The germline gives CDR1 WNHNN, CDR2 SYGVQD (reference sequence). This CDR3 is 16 amino acids long. The DNA for the CDR3 is TGCGCCAGCAGTGAGTACGGTTCCCCAGGAACCGGGGAGCTGTTTTTT. Translation gives CASSEYGSPGTGELFF.

The chain uses TRBV11-2 and TRBJ2-7; 7 bases are a match to TRBD2. V shed 1 base, J shed 2 bases, and the junction held 5 bases outside the gene matches. The germline gives CDR1 SGHAT, CDR2 FQNNGV. This CDR3 is built from 15 residues. As DNA, the CDR3 is TGTGCCAGCAGCTTAGTGGGGGGGGGTCCCTACGAGCAGTACTTC. Encoded protein: CASSLVGGGPYEQYF. Complete variable domain (other parts from reference TRBV11-2 and TRBJ2-7): EAGVAQSPRYKIIEKRQSVAFWCNPISGHATLYWYQQILGQGPKLLIQFQNNGVVDDSQLPKDRFSAERLKGVDSTLKIQPAKLEDSAVYLCASSLVGGGPYEQYFGPGTRLTVT.

This chain links TRBV6-4 with TRBJ1-2, with D possibly matching TRBD1 (6 bases). The CDR3 is 14 residues long. The V gene lost 4 bases and the J gene lost 2 bases, with 11 bases spanning the gap. Germline loops: CDR1 MRHNA, CDR2 SNTAGT. The DNA of the CDR3 is TGTGCCAGCAGTGTGGGGGCGCGGAACTATGGCTACACCTTC. Its protein is CASSVGARNYGYTF.

This clonotype was counted a few times. This chain links TRBV2 with TRBJ2-2, with D possibly matching TRBD1 (5 bases). The V end was cut by 5 bases, the J end by 6 bases, with 13 bases between. The CDR3 covers 14 residues. CDR1 is SNHLY and CDR2 is FYNNEI in the germline V gene. CDR3 bases: TGTGCCAGCAGTAGAGATGGGGCCCCCGGGGAGCTGTTTTTT. Translating it yields CASSRDGAPGELFF.

The chain joins TRBV2 to TRBJ1-1; D might be TRBD1 (5 bases). Trimming removed 3 bases from V and 9 bases from J, with 14 bases in between. Germline CDR1 SNHLY, CDR2 FYNNEI. The CDR3 runs to 13 residues. CDR3 bases: TGTGCCAGCAGTGAGGTTGGGGGAGGGAAAGCTTTCTTT. This gives the protein CASSEVGGGKAFF.

V is TRBV24-1 and J is TRBJ1-5; D is undetermined. The CDR3 has 15 amino acids. Per germline, CDR1 KGHDR and CDR2 SFDVKD. The V and J ends lost 3 bases and 3 bases respectively, with 11 bases between them. CDR3: CATSDVRAPNQPQHF. The DNA of the CDR3 is TGTGCCACCAGTGATGTAAGGGCCCCCAATCAGCCCCAGCATTTT.

Turning to this clonotype: Without the conserved terminal phenylalanine or tryptophan, this CDR3 likely stems from a read error. The rearrangement joins TRBV13 to TRBJ1-6; the match to TRBD1 covers 9 bases. Germline CDR1 and CDR2: PRHDT and FYEKMQ (reference sequence). The J segment lost 10 bases and the V segment lost 4 bases, leaving 5 bases of the junction unmatched. The CDR3 spans 14 residues. The CDR3 DNA is TGTGCCAGCAGCTCGGGACAGGGCTTCTCACCCCTCCACCTT. Its translation: CASSSGQGFSPLHL.

The rearrangement joins TRBV7-3 to TRBJ1-1, with D maybe TRBD1 (5 bases). Trimming removed 5 bases at V and 3 bases at J, with 16 bases between. CDR1 SGHTA and CDR2 FQGTGA come from the germline V gene. This CDR3 contains 15 residues. The CDR3 coding sequence is TGTGCCAGCAGCCCCACGAGGGGCGATTACACTGAAGCTTTCTTT. Its protein is CASSPTRGDYTEAFF.

This clonotype was counted at least ten times. The rearrangement links TRBV10-1 to TRBJ1-1; D not certain. The CDR3 sequence is 13 residues long. V lost 0 bases and J 5 bases, leaving 7 bases between the germline ends. Germline assignment: CDR1 WNHNN and CDR2 SYGVQD (reference sequence). CDR3 sequence: CASSESDRTEAFF. The CDR3, as DNA: TGCGCCAGCAGTGAGTCAGACCGGACTGAAGCTTTCTTT.